This T cell receptor (beta chain) was sequenced during a study of blood T cells in healthy people across ages. The overall study: Per two T cells, about one barcoded beta molecule was captured through template switching.

Using a J-beta primer mix together with a sample-barcoded 5' primer, a second PCR was run for roughly 7 to 12 cycles. Each CDR3 protein is one row after TCRdb ran MiXCR on the 5' RACE reads. The repertoire includes about 680,000 distinct CDR3 sequences, about half of them detected once, and roughly 34% sits in the top ten. Notes on the study in general: It was not possible, with unsorted PBMCs, to conclusively compare naive and antigen-experienced cells.

Each individual donor underwent a draw of ten milliliters of peripheral blood. About this clonotype: Its antigen is unidentified.

The CDR3 is 15 amino acids. V lost 6 bases, J lost 1 base, and 17 bases lay in between. CDR1 is DFQATT and CDR2 is SNEGSKA in the germline V gene (reference sequence). The chain uses TRBV20-1 and TRBJ2-3; possible D gene TRBD2, 5 bases. The clonotype was recovered from an older woman in good health. The sequenced sample consisted of blood. The CDR3 DNA sequence: TGCAGTGCCTCATTAAATAAAGCGGGCACAGATACGCAGTATTTT. Protein: CSASLNKAGTDTQYF.